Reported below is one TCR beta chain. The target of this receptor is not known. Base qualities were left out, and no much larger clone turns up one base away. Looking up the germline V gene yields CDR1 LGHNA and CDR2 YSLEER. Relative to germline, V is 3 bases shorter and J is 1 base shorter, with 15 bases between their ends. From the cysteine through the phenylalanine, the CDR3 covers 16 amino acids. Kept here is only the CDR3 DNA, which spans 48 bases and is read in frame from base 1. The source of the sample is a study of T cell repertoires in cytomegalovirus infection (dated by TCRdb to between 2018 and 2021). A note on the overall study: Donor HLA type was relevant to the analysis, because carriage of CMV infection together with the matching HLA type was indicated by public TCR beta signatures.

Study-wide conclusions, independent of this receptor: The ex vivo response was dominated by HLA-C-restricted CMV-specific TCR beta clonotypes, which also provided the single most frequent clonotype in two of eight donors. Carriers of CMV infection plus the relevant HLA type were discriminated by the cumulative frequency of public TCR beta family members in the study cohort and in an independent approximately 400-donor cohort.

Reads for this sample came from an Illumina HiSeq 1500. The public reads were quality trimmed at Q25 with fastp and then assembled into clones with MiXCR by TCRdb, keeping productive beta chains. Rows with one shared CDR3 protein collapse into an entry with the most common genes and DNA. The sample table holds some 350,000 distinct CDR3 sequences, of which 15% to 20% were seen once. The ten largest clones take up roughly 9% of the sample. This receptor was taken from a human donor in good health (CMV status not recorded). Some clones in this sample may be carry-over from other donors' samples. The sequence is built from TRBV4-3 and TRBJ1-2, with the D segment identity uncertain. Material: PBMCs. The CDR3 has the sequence CASSQRVSQDNYGYTF. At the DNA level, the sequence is TGCGCCAGCAGCCAGAGAGTAAGCCAGGATAACTATGGCTACACCTTC.